This T cell receptor beta chain was found in a study of cytomegalovirus exposure and HLA in healthy donors (dated by TCRdb to about 2017). Study-wide context: In an earlier analysis of around 540 of the donors, 276 Gb of sequence data and 100 million or so unique TCR beta sequences from some 170 million T cells were reported. In addition to the first cohort of several hundred subjects, a separate validation cohort of approximately 120 different subjects was used. The study used immunosequencing to profile the T cell repertoires of approximately 650 subjects and linked those repertoires to cytomegalovirus serostatus. The study aimed to test whether signatures of past pathogen exposure could be identified by cataloging public T cell receptors. The study combined high-throughput TCR immunosequencing, statistical association of individual TCRs with disease status, and machine learning to predict cytomegalovirus infection status. The number of donors typed differed by locus, with 629-630 for A, B, C, DRB1 and DQB1, roughly 550 for DQA1, nearly 610 for DPA1, and around 460 for DPB1. A later analysis re-analyzed previously published TCR beta repertoires from about 600 donors and added high-resolution HLA genotyping to study TCR occurrence patterns. Every repertoire in the discovery cohort had been generated on one and the same sequencing platform. Among some 400 genotyped donors of the cohort, an average of approximately 200,000 unique TCR beta nucleotide sequences was sequenced per donor, of which about 18% were non-productive. Both class I and class II loci were covered by HLA typing, at four-digit resolution. Because of strong linkage in the cohort, roughly five DR-DQ haplotypes were treated as single units for association and clustering. Alongside the repertoire data, information on donor age, sex, ethnicity and CMV serostatus was compiled. Roughly 290 gigabases of sequencing data and roughly 80 million unique TCR sequences made up an early release that covered some 640 HLA-typed donors. The genetic ancestry cluster associated with self-reported Caucasian donors included 81% of the roughly 390 genotyped donors. An earlier analysis of 500 to 650 of the donors applied high-throughput TCR beta sequencing to assess whether each TCR beta V gene segment acted as functional or pseudogenic. The later analysis used no new phenotypic data to find candidate immune exposures, relying instead on TCR beta sequences and their occurrence across donors. A later genetic analysis took genome-wide SNP genotypes for about 65% of the 666 donors and used that subset as a discovery cohort.

The cohort consisted of hundreds of healthy bone marrow donors. At the time of sampling, all cohort members were nominally healthy, though unrecorded immune exposures were likely present. The donor was CMV seropositive and belonged to the group of 250 to 300 seropositive cohort members. A peripheral blood sample was collected from each donor, and TCR beta sequencing was performed on peripheral blood mononuclear cells. The Qiagen DNeasy Blood Extraction Kit was used to extract genomic DNA from the blood cell samples. CDR1 and CDR2 (SGHRS, YFSETQ) derive from the germline V gene. V and J are truncated by 0 bases and 2 bases respectively, leaving an intervening sequence of 9 bases. The CDR3 spans 15 residues, from the cysteine through the phenylalanine. Of all the DNA, just the CDR3 is kept, 45 bases in frame from base 1. Note on this clone: Its cognate antigen has yet to be identified. No base quality values were provided; no much bigger clone lies one nucleotide off.

On the study overall, not on this receptor specifically: The presence/absence analyses assumed that sequencing depth was roughly uniform across donors, and that assumption may not be true. Across donors, most TCR sequences were observed very rarely, whereas some public TCRs were present in many individuals. This cohort had only TCR beta chains sequenced, and the lack of alpha or paired-chain data limited which features could be detected. A later analysis reported that several top co-occurrence clusters appeared linked to parvovirus B19, influenza, CMV and Epstein-Barr virus. A later analysis found that TCR association rates varied across HLA loci, with DRB1 alleles showing the most associated TCRs and HLA-C alleles the fewest. The study gave a list of over 150 TCR beta chains associated with cytomegalovirus. In a later genetic analysis, a missense DCLRE1C variant was associated with V-gene and J-gene trimming of TCR beta chains, and the association was replicated in an independent cohort. Because HLA typing was missing for some donors at each locus, association tests included only the typed subset. Compared with the approximately 670-donor mean, donors in an Asian-associated ancestry cluster had fewer N-insertions in productive TCRs, according to a later genetic analysis. Three of the identified cytomegalovirus-associated TCR beta chains were confirmed in vitro to be specific for cytomegalovirus antigens. A later analysis found that HLA-associated TCR beta chains were more clonally expanded and had lower generation probabilities than equally common non-associated chains. Specific HLA alleles were associated with 15,000 to 20,000 TCR beta sequences at a false discovery rate of 0.05 in a later analysis. According to the authors, the approach could potentially be generalized to other disease states and immunological phenotypes. The only immune exposure information available for the cohort was CMV serostatus. The classifier was reported to diagnose cytomegalovirus status with high specificity and sensitivity in both the original cohort and the validation cohort. Most CMV-associated TCR beta chains appeared to be HLA-restricted in a later analysis, and the HLA associations seemed to be driven largely by CMV exposure. The 87-base-pair reads could not distinguish some IMGT-functional V segments, including TRBV6-2 and TRBV6-3, so those segments were excluded. When HLA alleles, especially DR and DQ, strongly co-occurred, attributing TCR associations to individual alleles was difficult. In an earlier analysis of 587 of the donors, most TCR beta V segments appeared in productive rearrangements about 87% or about 30% of the time, broadly matching IMGT annotations. Correlated functional status among segregating V segments might reflect linkage disequilibrium, but an unknown experimental factor could not be ruled out. A cluster of highly shared sequence variants was judged likely to be a technical artifact of the sequencing pipeline. Because counts were too low, roughly 18 rarely observed V segments, including chromosome 9 orphons, were left out of the earlier analysis of some 600 of the donors. A further reported finding was that TCR beta sequences accurately predicted the HLA-A and HLA-B alleles for most subjects in the first cohort.

The library was built by means of the immunoSEQ multiplex PCR assay. A mixture of 60 forward primers for TCR Vbeta segments and 13 reverse primers for TCR Jbeta segments was used in the multiplex PCR. A multiplex PCR assay on genomic DNA amplified the CDR3 region of rearranged TCR beta genes. Amplified TCR beta libraries were sequenced as 87-base-pair reads on the Illumina HiSeq System. The paper's data handling went like this. A later analysis counted tens of millions of unique TCR beta chains across the 666 repertoires, and 9 million to 14 million of these chains were shared by at least two donors. A nearest-neighbor algorithm error-corrected the raw reads and collapsed the reads into unique sequences, merging closely related sequences to remove PCR and sequencing errors. CDR3 sequences were aligned to IMGT reference sequences to assign V, D and J gene segments. Each retained sequence needed at least a six-nucleotide match to both a V gene segment and a J gene segment. Rearrangements were called productive when the CDR3 lacked stop codons and stayed in frame with V and J; all others were non-productive. Following IMGT convention, CDR3 was defined as the stretch from the second conserved V-encoded cysteine to the conserved J-encoded phenylalanine. The earlier analysis of about 610 of the donors excluded any sequence lacking an unambiguous match to a single V gene segment. An earlier analysis of a few hundred of the donors classified V segments as functional when productive rearrangements were above 56.7% and as segregating when the standard deviation between donors was above 5%. A statistical classification framework was built to diagnose cytomegalovirus status from the catalog of TCR beta chain sequences. A later analysis assigned V and J genes by comparing TCR nucleotide sequences with IMGT/GENE-DB human TR gene sequences. In a later analysis, CDR3 sequences and most-parsimonious VDJ recombination scenarios were assigned using the TCRdist pipeline. In a later analysis, each TCR beta chain was defined by its CDR3 amino acid sequence together with its V-gene family, and reads lacking a unique V-gene family were excluded. A later analysis removed nearly 600 highly shared, low-generation-probability nucleotide sequences to deal with suspected cross-contamination and a sequencing artifact. In a later analysis, a clonal expansion index was calculated for each public chain from normalized within-repertoire ranks of inferred template counts. A later analysis computed generation probabilities with a VDJ recombination model fitted to out-of-frame rearrangements, and checked the results against IGoR. Hypergeometric tests were used in a later analysis to score TCR-TCR, TCR-HLA and TCR-CMV co-occurrence, with a repertoire-size bias correction applied to the TCR pairs. False discovery rates were estimated in a later analysis by permuting HLA or CMV assignments 20 times. A later analysis grouped co-occurring TCRs with DBSCAN, adding TCRdist sequence similarity when clustering within HLA-allele-positive subsets. Co-occurrence clustering excluded repertoires with fewer than 30,000 or more than 120,000 public chains, plus five with anomalous nucleotide sharing. TCRdb obtained this table from immuneACCESS and retained in-frame rearrangements with V and J assigned. These tables miss some clones; where compared with another copy, unresolved V genes account for less than half of the shortfall, and the remainder is unexplained. The V and J calls and clone size come from that table; D and trimming were worked out from the DNA. The sample data list 200,000 to 250,000 clones, and 77% of these were observed just once. 2.7% of the sample rests with the top ten.

The clonotype originates from a woman aged 55-70 years in good health and CMV-seropositive. Sequencing input: PBMCs. The sequence joins TRBV5-1 to TRBJ1-3; TRBD1 is possibly the D segment (5 matching bases). The DNA sequence reads TGCGCCAGCAGCTTGGTAGCAGGGACTGGAAACACCATATATTTT. It specifies CASSLVAGTGNTIYF. This CDR3, with the reference TRBV5-1 and TRBJ1-3 proteins standing in past its ends, gives the full variable domain KAGVTQTPRYLIKTRGQQVTLSCSPISGHRSVSWYQQTPGQGLQFLFEYFSETQRNKGNFPGRFSGRQFSNSRSEMNVSTLELGDSALYLCASSLVAGTGNTIYFGEGSWLTVV.